These 30 T cell receptor beta chains came from one sample sequenced in a study of technical replicates of blood from a handful of donors. The protocol was immunoSEQ multiplex PCR, while the TCRdb copy is restricted to in-frame clones and leaves out a portion. The sample contains 60,000 to 90,000 clones, around 97% of which appear only once. The sample was T cells isolated from PBMCs. These receptors came from a human donor in good health.

The chain links TRBV5-4 to TRBJ1-1; 7 bases match TRBD1. Looked up from germline, CDR1 is SGHNT and CDR2 is YYREEE (reference sequence). V lost 4 bases and J lost 0; bases outside the gene matches: 6. The CDR3 totals 15 residues. CDR3 protein: CASSTGQELNTEAFF. The CDR3, as DNA: TGTGCCAGCAGCACCGGACAGGAGTTGAACACTGAAGCTTTCTTT.

The J gene is TRBJ2-3, the V gene TRBV9; D perhaps matches TRBD2 (6 bases). This CDR3 is built from 16 residues. The germline V gene encodes CDR1 SGDLS and CDR2 YYNGEE. Trimming shortened V by 0 bases and J by 2 bases, and 13 bases separated the two germline ends. CDR3 protein: CASSVAGRLVTDTQYF. CDR3 DNA sequence: TGTGCCAGCAGCGTAGCTGGGCGACTAGTCACAGATACGCAGTATTTT.

The chain carries TRBV14 and TRBJ1-2, with TRBD1 matching 8 bases. This CDR3 region has 12 residues. Germline loops: CDR1 SGHDN, CDR2 FVKESK. V lost 8 bases to trimming and J lost 4 bases; unmatched junction nucleotides: 3. This chain's CDR3 is CASGQGAYGYTF. The CDR3 bases are TGTGCCAGCGGGCAGGGGGCCTATGGCTACACCTTC.

The chain links TRBV4-1 to TRBJ2-7, with D perhaps matching TRBD1 (6 bases). V was trimmed by 3 bases and J by 1 base, leaving 19 bases between them. The CDR3 runs 17 residues. Germline V CDR1 and CDR2: MGHRA, YSYEKL. The CDR3, as DNA: TGCGCCAGCAGCCATCCTAGGACAGACGTCCTTTCCTACGAGCAGTACTTC. This gives the protein CASSHPRTDVLSYEQYF.

The CDR3 loop reads CASSLGQDNEQFF. In nucleotides, the CDR3 is TGTGCCAGCAGCCTGGGACAGGACAATGAGCAGTTCTTC. The chain uses TRBV5-4 and TRBJ2-1; 8 bases are shared with TRBD1. In germline, CDR1 is SGHNT, CDR2 YYREEE (reference sequence). After removal of 4 bases from V and 5 bases from J, the junction contained 2 bases not matched to a gene. The length of the CDR3 is 13 residues. The whole variable domain, filled in from reference TRBV5-4 and TRBJ2-1, reads ETGVTQSPTHLIKTRGQQVTLRCSSQSGHNTVSWYQQALGQGPQFIFQYYREEENGRGNFPPRFSGLQFPNYSSELNVNALELDDSALYLCASSLGQDNEQFFGPGTRLTVL.

This rearrangement joins TRBV5-1 to TRBJ1-2, with TRBD1 as a possible D gene (5 bases). The germline V gene has CDR1 SGHRS and CDR2 YFSETQ. The CDR3 loop spans 11 amino acids. Trimming took off 1 base at V and 8 bases at J, with 6 bases between the two ends. In nucleotides, the CDR3 is TGCGCCAGCAGCTTGCAGGGCGGCTACACCTTC. It encodes CASSLQGGYTF.

The gene calls are TRBV6-6 and TRBJ2-1, with a tentative D call TRBD2 (6 bases). The V gene lost 2 bases and the J gene lost 9 bases, with 14 bases spanning the gap. The germline CDR1 and CDR2 sequences are MNHNY and SVGAGI (reference sequence). The CDR3 has 14 amino acids. This chain's CDR3 is CASSYPASAGEQFF. The CDR3 DNA reads TGTGCCAGCAGTTACCCCGCTAGCGCCGGTGAGCAGTTCTTC.

The rearrangement uses TRBV27 and TRBJ2-3; D uncertain. This CDR3 is built from 12 residues. Germline loops: CDR1 MNHEY, CDR2 SMNVEV (reference sequence). Between the trimmed V and J ends, which lost 4 bases and 6 bases, there was a span of 8 bases. The CDR3 DNA reads as TGTGCCAGCAGTTCATCCTCCGATACGCAGTATTTT. This codes for CASSSSSDTQYF.

This clone has a single count. The chain couples TRBV28 to TRBJ2-3; 7 nucleotides match TRBD1. V dropped 5 bases and J dropped 5; count of bases not matched to a gene: 7. The CDR3 is made up of 14 amino acids. The germline gives CDR1 MDHEN, CDR2 SYDVKM. The CDR3 is CASSPTGLGDTQYF. The CDR3 DNA sequence: TGTGCCAGCAGTCCGACAGGGCTGGGAGATACGCAGTATTTT.

The gene calls are TRBV25-1 and TRBJ2-2; D might be TRBD1 (5 bases). The CDR3 length is 13 residues. Trimming stripped 5 bases from V and 5 bases from J, with 9 bases between. Per the germline V gene, CDR1 is MGHDK and CDR2 is SYGVNS. For the CDR3, the DNA is TGTGCCAGCAGTACCAGGGTGACCGGGGAGCTGTTTTTT. This sequence encodes CASSTRVTGELFF. The variable domain in full, completed from reference TRBV25-1 and TRBJ2-2, reads EADIYQTPRYLVIGTGKKITLECSQTMGHDKMYWYQQDPGMELHLIHYSYGVNSTEKGDLSSESTVSRIRTEHFPLTLESARPSHTSQYLCASSTRVTGELFFGEGSRLTVL.

The V call is TRBV2, the J call TRBJ2-3, with 13 nucleotides matching TRBD2. V lost 6 bases to trimming and J lost 5 bases; unmatched junction nucleotides: 5. The length of the CDR3 is 15 residues. The germline V gene has CDR1 SNHLY and CDR2 FYNNEI. CDR3 DNA: TGTGCCAGCAGAGGACTAGCGGGAGTTCTAGATACGCAGTATTTT. It encodes CASRGLAGVLDTQYF. The variable domain in full, completed from reference TRBV2 and TRBJ2-3, reads EPEVTQTPSHQVTQMGQEVILRCVPISNHLYFYWYRQILGQKVEFLVSFYNNEISEKSEIFDDQFSVERPDGSNFTLKIRSTKLEDSAMYFCASRGLAGVLDTQYFGPGTRLTVL.

V and J are TRBV18 and TRBJ2-7; the match to TRBD1 covers 9 bases. Germline values: CDR1 KGHSH, CDR2 LQKENI. The CDR3 is 15 amino acids. Unmatched junction bases numbered 6, after V lost 6 bases and J lost 0 bases. The CDR3 DNA is TGTGCCAGCTCCCAGACAGGGGGGAGCTCCTACGAGCAGTACTTC. Protein sequence: CASSQTGGSSYEQYF.

V usage is TRBV6-5 and J usage is TRBJ1-1, with unresolved D. This CDR3 comprises 12 residues. Per germline, CDR1 MNHEY and CDR2 SVGAGI. With 8 bases removed from V and 6 bases from J, the gap between germline ends came to 13 bases. CDR3 loop: CASPSPCAEAFF. CDR3 DNA: TGTGCCAGCCCCTCCCCCTGCGCTGAAGCTTTCTTT.

The V call is TRBV28, the J call TRBJ1-2; 8 positions match TRBD1. J lost 5 bases, V lost 3 bases, and 11 bases had no gene match. This CDR3 has 16 residues. CDR1 and CDR2 (germline): MDHEN, SYDVKM. CDR3 DNA: TGTGCCAGCAGTTTTGGTAGTGACAGGGGATGGTATGGCTACACCTTC. Its protein product is CASSFGSDRGWYGYTF.

This clone has just a few counts. This chain uses TRBV9 with TRBJ2-1, with 10 bases fitting TRBD2. The CDR3 covers 16 residues. V lost 3 bases, J lost 9 bases, and 12 bases stayed unmatched. From germline, CDR1 is SGDLS and CDR2 YYNGEE. The CDR3 DNA reads as TGTGCCAGCAGCGGGGGTACTAGCGGGAACGTTGGTGAGCAGTTCTTC. Translation: CASSGGTSGNVGEQFF.

The chain carries TRBV30 and TRBJ2-3; no reliable D call. The germline gives CDR1 GTSNPN, CDR2 SVGIG (reference sequence). The CDR3 length is 13 residues. Trimming left V 3 bases short and J 0 bases short, with 7 bases between. CDR3 nucleotide sequence: TGTGCCTGGAGATGGCCCAGCACAGATACGCAGTATTTT. Translation: CAWRWPSTDTQYF.

The chain links TRBV11-2 to TRBJ1-2; 8 nucleotides line up with TRBD1. Per the germline V gene, CDR1 is SGHAT and CDR2 is FQNNGV. The CDR3 runs 14 residues. The ends lost 2 bases at V and 6 bases at J; junction bases unmatched: 5. The CDR3 spells CASSLYTGGNGYTF. The DNA of the CDR3 is TGTGCCAGCAGCTTATACACAGGGGGTAATGGCTACACCTTC.

CDR3 DNA sequence: TGTGCCAGCAGTGAATTCGGGGTAGGAGGGACTGAAGCTTTCTTT. It yields the protein CASSEFGVGGTEAFF. J is TRBJ1-1 and V is TRBV25-1; no definite D call. The CDR3 has 15 residues. Germline V gene sequence: CDR1 MGHDK, CDR2 SYGVNS. Trimming left V 1 base short and J 5 bases short, with 14 bases between.

The chain links TRBV29-1 to TRBJ2-1; 11 nucleotides agree with TRBD2. After removal of 5 bases from V and 9 bases from J, the junction contained 15 bases not matched to a gene. Germline V gene lookup returns CDR1 SQVTM and CDR2 ANQGSEA. The CDR3 has 16 residues. CDR3 sequence reads: CSVRGISGRAGPEQFF. CDR3 sequence (DNA): TGCAGCGTTAGGGGGATTAGCGGGAGGGCCGGGCCTGAGCAGTTCTTC.

The J gene is TRBJ2-1, the V gene TRBV6-1, with TRBD1 as a possible D gene (5 bases). The V gene's germline CDR1 is MNHNS and CDR2 SASEGT. The CDR3 spans 15 residues. V lost 3 bases, J lost 4 bases, and 13 bases lay in between. CDR3 DNA: TGTGCCAGCAGTGACTCTAACAGGTGGTACAATGAGCAGTTCTTC. Its protein is CASSDSNRWYNEQFF.

The rearrangement uses TRBV6-5 and TRBJ2-1, with D uncertain. The germline gives CDR1 MNHEY, CDR2 SVGAGI. The V gene lost 1 base and the J gene lost 0 bases, with 7 bases spanning the gap. CDR3 length: 15 residues. The CDR3, as DNA: TGTGCCAGCAGTTACTTAGCTTCCTCCTACAATGAGCAGTTCTTC. Its translation is CASSYLASSYNEQFF.

The V call is TRBV13, the J call TRBJ2-1; 9 nucleotides match TRBD1. The germline CDR1 and CDR2 sequences are PRHDT and FYEKMQ (reference sequence). The CDR3 extends over 15 amino acids. Trimming took 1 base from V and 4 from J; bases not matched to a gene: 2. The CDR3 reads CASSLVDRGYNEQFF. In DNA, the CDR3 is TGTGCCAGCAGCTTAGTGGACAGGGGATACAATGAGCAGTTCTTC.

This chain links TRBV5-6 with TRBJ1-2, with 7 nucleotides matching TRBD1. CDR1 and CDR2 (germline): SGHDT, YYEEEE. V shed 2 bases, J shed 1 base, and the junction held 8 bases outside the gene matches. This CDR3 has 16 amino acids. Here the CDR3 DNA reads TGTGCCAGCAGCTTCCGGGACAGCAACTTTAACTATGGCTACACCTTC. Encoded protein: CASSFRDSNFNYGYTF.

The gene calls are TRBV19 and TRBJ1-2; D gene uncertain. The CDR3 totals 12 residues. Trimming stripped 2 bases from V and 4 bases from J, with 5 bases between. The germline V gene has CDR1 LNHDA and CDR2 SQIVND (reference sequence). CDR3: CASSIPGYGYTF. Here the CDR3 DNA reads TGTGCCAGTAGTATACCAGGCTATGGCTACACCTTC.

The genes are TRBV9 and TRBJ2-3, with D possibly TRBD2 on 7 matching bases. The CDR3 is 14 amino acids. Trimming took off 4 bases at V and 2 bases at J, with 11 bases between the two ends. Germline lookup yields CDR1 SGDLS and CDR2 YYNGEE. CDR3 in amino acids: CASSSRGLTDTQYF. The CDR3 DNA follows: TGTGCCAGCAGCTCGCGGGGGCTCACAGATACGCAGTATTTT.

This rearrangement joins TRBV9 to TRBJ1-1; unclear D gene. Germline V CDR1 and CDR2: SGDLS, YYNGEE. V was pared by 0 bases and J by 1 base, with 7 bases between. This CDR3 is built from 14 residues. Written as DNA, the CDR3 is TGTGCCAGCAGCGTAGAGGCAGGGAACACTGAAGCTTTCTTT. Its protein is CASSVEAGNTEAFF.

Note on this clone: This CDR3 is also generated by other DNA sequences in the sample. V gene TRBV27 combines with J gene TRBJ2-7; 8 bases map to TRBD1. This CDR3 contains 13 residues. Looked up from germline, CDR1 is MNHEY and CDR2 is SMNVEV (reference sequence). Germline trimming cut 0 bases from V and 5 bases from J; bases unmatched to any gene: 0. The CDR3 here is CASSLSRGHEQYF. CDR3 coding DNA: TGTGCCAGCAGTTTATCCAGGGGGCACGAGCAGTACTTC.

V gene TRBV19 combines with J gene TRBJ2-1, with D maybe TRBD2 (5 bases). Trimming left V 2 bases short and J 0 bases short, with 8 bases between. CDR3 size: 15 residues. Germline V gene data show CDR1 as LNHDA and CDR2 as SQIVND (reference sequence). The CDR3 DNA sequence: TGTGCCAGTAGTATAAGGAGGAGCTCCTACAATGAGCAGTTCTTC. Amino acid sequence: CASSIRRSSYNEQFF.

The chain is built from TRBV9 and TRBJ2-1, with D possibly TRBD2 on 5 matching bases. Trimming removed 1 base from V and 6 bases from J, with 14 bases in between. CDR3 length: 15 amino acids. CDR1 is SGDLS and CDR2 is YYNGEE in the germline V gene. The CDR3 sequence is CASSVRELKANEQFF. The DNA for the CDR3 is TGTGCCAGCAGCGTAAGGGAGCTCAAGGCCAATGAGCAGTTCTTC.

CDR3 nucleotide sequence: TGTGCCAGCAGCTTATCCGGGGGGAGGGTGAACACTGAAGCTTTCTTT. Protein product: CASSLSGGRVNTEAFF. The gene calls are TRBV7-3 and TRBJ1-1; TRBD1 is a possible D gene (5 bases). From germline, CDR1 is SGHTA and CDR2 FQGTGA. V lost 2 bases and J 0 bases, leaving 13 bases between the germline ends. CDR3 length: 16 residues. Filled out from reference TRBV7-3 and TRBJ1-1, the complete variable domain reads GAGVSQTPSNKVTEKGKYVELRCDPISGHTALYWYRQSLGQGPEFLIYFQGTGAADDSGLPNDRFFAVRPEGSVSTLKIQRTERGDSAVYLCASSLSGGRVNTEAFFGQGTRLTVV.